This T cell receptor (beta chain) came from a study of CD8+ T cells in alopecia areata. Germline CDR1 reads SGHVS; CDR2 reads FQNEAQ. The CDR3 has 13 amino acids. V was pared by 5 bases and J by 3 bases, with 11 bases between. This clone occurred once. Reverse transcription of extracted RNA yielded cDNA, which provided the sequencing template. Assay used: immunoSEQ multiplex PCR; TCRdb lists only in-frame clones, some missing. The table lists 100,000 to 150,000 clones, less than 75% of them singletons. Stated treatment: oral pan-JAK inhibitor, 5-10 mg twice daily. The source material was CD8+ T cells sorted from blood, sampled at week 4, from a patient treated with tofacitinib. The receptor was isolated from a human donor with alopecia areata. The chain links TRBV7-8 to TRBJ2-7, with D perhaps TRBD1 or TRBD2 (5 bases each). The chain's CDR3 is CASSPNGGYEQYF. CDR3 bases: TGTGCCAGCAGCCCAAATGGGGGCTACGAGCAGTACTTC.